What follows is one T cell receptor beta chain and its context. Its antigen is currently not known. Base qualities are not provided; no much larger clone lies one nucleotide away. Libraries were made using the immunoSEQ multiplex PCR assay. The authors' analysis ran thus. A statistical classification framework was built for diagnosing cytomegalovirus status from the catalog of TCR beta chain sequences. As stored in TCRdb, this immuneACCESS dataset retains in-frame rearrangements with V and J assigned. A fraction of the clones does not appear; measured against another copy, unresolved V genes explain less than half of the discrepancy, and the remainder lacks a known reason. D and trimming were read from the DNA, whereas the V and J calls and clone size are those reported in that table. The sample includes over 55,000 clones, with roughly 96% observed a single time. The ten biggest clones cover approximately 0.9% of the sample.

The data originate from a study of cytomegalovirus exposure and HLA in healthy donors (dated by TCRdb to about 2017). For the study in its entirety: A later analysis indicated that the roughly 130 validation repertoires were generated on the platform also employed for the 700 or so repertoires of the first cohort. The study aimed to test whether signatures of past pathogen exposure could be identified by cataloging public T cell receptors. A separate validation cohort of 100 to 150 different subjects was used in addition to the roughly 640-subject first cohort. The study combined high-throughput TCR immunosequencing, statistical association of individual TCRs with disease status, and machine learning to predict cytomegalovirus infection status.

Looking up the germline V gene (reference sequence) yields CDR1 MNHEY and CDR2 SMNVEV. Trimming removed 5 bases from V and 9 bases from J, leaving 11 bases between the germline ends. The CDR3 sequence holds 12 residues, the cysteine and phenylalanine included. Just CDR3 DNA is preserved here, 36 bases in frame from base 1. Paper-wide results and their limitations: In vitro tests confirmed that a few of the cytomegalovirus-associated TCR beta chains recognize cytomegalovirus antigens. Cytomegalovirus status was reported to be diagnosed by the classifier with high specificity and sensitivity in both the original and validation cohorts. According to the authors, the approach could potentially be generalized to other disease states and immunological phenotypes. In the study, 150 to 200 TCR beta chains were listed as associated with cytomegalovirus. Across donors, most TCR sequences were observed very rarely, whereas some public TCRs were present in many individuals. Of the cluster scores, roughly 93% were above 0 in a later analysis, which found that TCRs clustered in the first cohort also tended to co-occur in the roughly 130 validation repertoires. The validation cohort had no HLA typing available for a later analysis, so co-occurrence within that cohort was assessed over all 130 or so repertoires.

The donors belonged to the validation cohort of under 150 subjects, which was separate from the approximately 700-subject first cohort. The rearrangement combines TRBV27 with TRBJ1-5; the D gene is perhaps TRBD1, from 5 matching bases. This sequence was found in a young man in good health and CMV-seronegative. The sample comprised PBMCs. The nucleotides are TGTGCCAGCAGTGGACATGGGCGGCCCCAGCATTTT. This encodes CASSGHGRPQHF.